This T cell receptor (beta chain) comes out of a study of blood T cell repertoires in COVID-19. Study context: Sites across the United States, Italy and Spain contributed samples from acute and convalescent COVID-19. Sample material is recorded as cDNA or gDNA derived from T cells, B-cell-depleted T cells, or PBMCs.

Produced via immunoSEQ multiplex PCR; TCRdb's table is partial and in-frame only. The sample contains roughly 250,000 clones, roughly 80% of which appear only once. Between the trimmed V and J ends, which lost 10 bases and 7 bases, there was a span of 19 bases. This CDR3 is 14 amino acids long. Looked up from germline, CDR1 is MNHEY and CDR2 is SVGAGI. This sequence originates from a woman in her thirties or forties with active or convalescent COVID-19. The J gene is TRBJ2-2, the V gene TRBV6-5; D is possibly TRBD2 (5 bases). Sequencing was carried out using peripheral blood. CDR3 nucleotides: TGTGCCACCAACGCTTGGCTCGGGGACGGGGAGCTGTTTTTT. Protein sequence: CATNAWLGDGELFF.